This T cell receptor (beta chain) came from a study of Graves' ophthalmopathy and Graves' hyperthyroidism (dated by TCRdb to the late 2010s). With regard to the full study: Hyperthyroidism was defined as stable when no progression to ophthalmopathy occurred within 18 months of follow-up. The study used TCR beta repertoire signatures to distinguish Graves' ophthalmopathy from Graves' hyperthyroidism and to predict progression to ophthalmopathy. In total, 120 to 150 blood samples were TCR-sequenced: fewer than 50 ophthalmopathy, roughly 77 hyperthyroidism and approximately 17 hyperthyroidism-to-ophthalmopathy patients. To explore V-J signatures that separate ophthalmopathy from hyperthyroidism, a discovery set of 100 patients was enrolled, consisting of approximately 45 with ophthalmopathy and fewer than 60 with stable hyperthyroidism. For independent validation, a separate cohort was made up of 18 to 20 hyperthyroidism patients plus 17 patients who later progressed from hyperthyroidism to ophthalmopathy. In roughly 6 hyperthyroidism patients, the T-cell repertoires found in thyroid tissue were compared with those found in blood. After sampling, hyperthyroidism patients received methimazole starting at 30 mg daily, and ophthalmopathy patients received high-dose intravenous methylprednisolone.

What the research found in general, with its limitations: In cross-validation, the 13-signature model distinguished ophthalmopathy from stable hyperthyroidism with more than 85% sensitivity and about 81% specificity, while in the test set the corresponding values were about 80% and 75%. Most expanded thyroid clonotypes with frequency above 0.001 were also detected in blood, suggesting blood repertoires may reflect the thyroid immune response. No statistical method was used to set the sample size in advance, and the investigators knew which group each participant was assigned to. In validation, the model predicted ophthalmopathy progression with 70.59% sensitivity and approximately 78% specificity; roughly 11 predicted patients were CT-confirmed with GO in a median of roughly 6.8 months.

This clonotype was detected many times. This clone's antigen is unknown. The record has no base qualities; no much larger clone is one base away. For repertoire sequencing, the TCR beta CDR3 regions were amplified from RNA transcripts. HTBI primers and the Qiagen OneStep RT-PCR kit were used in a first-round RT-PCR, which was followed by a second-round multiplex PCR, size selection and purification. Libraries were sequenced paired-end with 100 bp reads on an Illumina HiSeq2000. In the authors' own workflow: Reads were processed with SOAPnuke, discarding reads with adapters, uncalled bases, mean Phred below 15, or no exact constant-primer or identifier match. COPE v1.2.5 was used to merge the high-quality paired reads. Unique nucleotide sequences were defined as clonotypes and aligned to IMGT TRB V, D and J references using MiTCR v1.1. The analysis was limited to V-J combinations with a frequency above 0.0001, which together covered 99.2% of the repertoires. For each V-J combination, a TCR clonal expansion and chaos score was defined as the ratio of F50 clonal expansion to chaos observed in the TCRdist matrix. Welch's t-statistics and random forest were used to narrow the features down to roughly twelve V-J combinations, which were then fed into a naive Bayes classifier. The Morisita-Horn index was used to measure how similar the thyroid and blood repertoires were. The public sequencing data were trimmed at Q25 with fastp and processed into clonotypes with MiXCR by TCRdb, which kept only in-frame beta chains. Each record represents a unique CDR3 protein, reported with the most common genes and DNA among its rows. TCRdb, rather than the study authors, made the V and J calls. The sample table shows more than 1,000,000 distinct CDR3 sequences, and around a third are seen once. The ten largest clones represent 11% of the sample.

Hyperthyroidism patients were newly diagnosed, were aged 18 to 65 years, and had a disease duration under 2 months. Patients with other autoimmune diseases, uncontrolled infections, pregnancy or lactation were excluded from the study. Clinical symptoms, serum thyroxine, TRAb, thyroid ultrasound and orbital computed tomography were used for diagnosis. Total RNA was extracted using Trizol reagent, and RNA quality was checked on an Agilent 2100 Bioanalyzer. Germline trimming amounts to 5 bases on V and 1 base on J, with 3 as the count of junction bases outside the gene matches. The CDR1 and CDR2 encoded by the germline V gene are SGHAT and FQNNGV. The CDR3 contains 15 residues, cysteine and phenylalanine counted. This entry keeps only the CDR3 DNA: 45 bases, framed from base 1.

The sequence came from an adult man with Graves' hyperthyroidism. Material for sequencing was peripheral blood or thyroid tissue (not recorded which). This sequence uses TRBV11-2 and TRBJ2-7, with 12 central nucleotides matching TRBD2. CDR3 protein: CASSHLAGGSYEQYF. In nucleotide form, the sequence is TGTGCCAGCAGCCACCTAGCGGGGGGGTCCTACGAGCAGTACTTC.